Listed here is a single TCR beta chain. In the source study's methods: Estimation of nucleated cell counts relied on the amplification of reference gene primers. Sequencing was performed with immunoSEQ multiplex PCR; in TCRdb, only in-frame clones are kept and a portion is missing. The D gene and trimming were derived from the DNA, and the V and J assignments and clone size from that table. The sample has some 370,000 clones, about 89% seen once. The data stem from a study of blood T cell repertoires in COVID-19. Germline V gene data show CDR1 as SGHTA and CDR2 as FQGNSA. The CDR3 has 15 residues. V lost 4 bases to trimming and J lost 7 bases; unmatched junction nucleotides: 5.

The sequence came from a woman younger than 45 with COVID-19, enrolled during active disease. Sample: peripheral blood. The V and J genes are TRBV7-2 and TRBJ1-6, with 9 nucleotides matching TRBD1. The CDR3 loop reads CASSSAGTGNSPLHF. Here the CDR3 DNA reads TGTGCCAGCAGCTCCGCCGGGACAGGGAATTCACCCCTCCACTTT.